This record covers a single T cell receptor beta chain. Its antigen is as yet unknown. The source of the sample is a study of shared clonotypes between healthy human individuals. Study results and limitations: Limitation of the genetic and exposure-history diversity represented came from the few donors.

The run depth of the assay was deep. Repertoires were generated with immunoSEQ multiplex PCR, while TCRdb's copy carries only in-frame clones and drops some. The profile shows about 490,000 clones, around 85% of them singletons. Sequencing was done on a sample of PBMCs. This TCR was recovered from a woman aged 40-49 years in good health. Some clones in this sample may be carry-over from other donors' samples.

This CDR3 reads CASSLWSSYNSPLHF. CDR3 bases: TGTGCCAGCAGTTTATGGAGCTCCTATAATTCACCCCTCCACTTT. This chain joins TRBV28 and TRBJ1-6; D not resolved. Per germline, CDR1 MDHEN and CDR2 SYDVKM. Trimming stripped 0 bases from V and 0 bases from J, with 3 bases between. CDR3 size: 15 residues.